This T cell receptor beta chain was sequenced for a study of glioma-infiltrating T cells after dendritic cell vaccination. About this clone: Its antigen is not identified.

The primer mix had 60 V beta and 13 J beta primers. TCRdb's table, derived via immunoSEQ multiplex PCR, lists solely in-frame clones and lacks some. The sample yields about 58,000 clones, about 79% seen once. The time point denotes: after dendritic cell vaccination, including at tumor progression/relapse. V lost 6 bases and J 2 bases, leaving 14 bases between the germline ends. This CDR3 spans 15 amino acids. Germline V lookup: CDR1 MNHEY, CDR2 SVGAGI. Study-wide results and limits: Only a small number of patients had complete blood and tumor samples. Longer survival after dendritic cell vaccination followed higher pretreatment TIL content.

Sequenced here: blood, sampled after dendritic cell vaccination. The receptor's source is a human donor with glioblastoma. The chain is built from TRBV6-5 and TRBJ1-5, with D perhaps matching TRBD1 (5 bases). The CDR3 nucleotides are TGTGCCAGCAGACGGACACCTTCGGGCAATCAGCCCCAGCATTTT. It translates to CASRRTPSGNQPQHF.